One and the same sample provided the 23 T cell receptor beta chains below, sequenced in a study of T cell responses to AZD1222 COVID-19 vaccine (dated by TCRdb to the early 2020s). According to the study, the label for this sample's time point signals: sample from adult after SARS-CoV-2 infection, after symptom onset. The library was made by the immunoSEQ multiplex PCR assay. This immuneACCESS table, as held by TCRdb, lists in-frame sequences with V and J called but not all clones. Of the missing ones, under half trace to an unresolved V gene in checked studies; the others have no known cause. The sample contains 140,000 or so clones, 85% to 95% of them found a single time. Of the sample, roughly 12% falls within the top ten clones. The sequencing here drew on peripheral blood, taken after recovery from COVID-19. All receptors come from an adult who had recovered from COVID-19.

The V and J genes are TRBV5-1 and TRBJ2-1; 7 nucleotides align to TRBD2. The CDR3 spans 17 residues. V dropped 2 bases and J dropped 5; count of bases not matched to a gene: 13. Per germline, CDR1 SGHRS and CDR2 YFSETQ. The CDR3 loop is CASSFPYEAGRNNEQFF. CDR3 bases: TGCGCCAGCAGCTTCCCCTATGAAGCGGGAAGAAACAATGAGCAGTTCTTC.

V and J are TRBV5-8 and TRBJ1-1; D is undetermined. Germline CDR1 is SGHTS and CDR2 is YDEGEE. The CDR3 has 17 amino acids. Trimming removed 0 bases from V and 0 bases from J, with 15 bases in between. CDR3: CASSLGASPGMNTEAFF. Written as DNA, the CDR3 is TGTGCCAGCAGCTTGGGAGCCTCCCCCGGGATGAACACTGAAGCTTTCTTT.

The CDR3 nucleotides read TGCGCCAGCAGCCAAGATCCCCTCGGAACCTATGGCTACACCTTC. This translates into CASSQDPLGTYGYTF. The chain couples TRBV4-1 to TRBJ1-2, with unresolved D. CDR1 MGHRA and CDR2 YSYEKL come from the germline V gene. The CDR3 spans 15 residues. Deletions cut 0 bases from V and 4 bases from J, with 12 bases between.

The chain uses TRBV19 and TRBJ1-4; D gene uncertain. Trimming removed 2 bases from V and 5 bases from J, with 9 bases in between. The CDR3 covers 14 residues. The germline CDR1 and CDR2 sequences are LNHDA and SQIVND (reference sequence). The CDR3 protein is CASSISAANEKLFF. As DNA, the CDR3 is TGTGCCAGTAGTATATCGGCAGCGAATGAAAAACTGTTTTTT. The full variable domain, completed using reference TRBV19 and TRBJ1-4, is DGGITQSPKYLFRKEGQNVTLSCEQNLNHDAMYWYRQDPGQGLRLIYYSQIVNDFQKGDIAEGYSVSREKKESFPLTVTSAQKNPTAFYLCASSISAANEKLFFGSGTQLSVL.

V and J are TRBV7-3 and TRBJ2-1; 8 bases match TRBD1. The ends lost 3 bases at V and 5 bases at J; junction bases unmatched: 9. Germline CDR1 is SGHTA and CDR2 is FQGTGA. This CDR3 spans 16 amino acids. The CDR3 protein is CASSLVSGGLHNEQFF. The DNA for the CDR3 is TGTGCCAGCAGCTTGGTATCAGGGGGCTTACACAATGAGCAGTTCTTC.

The chain recombines TRBV7-3 with TRBJ2-2; weak D call: TRBD2 (5 bases). V was pared by 5 bases and J by 0 bases, with 10 bases between. The CDR3 loop spans 15 amino acids. The germline V gene has CDR1 SGHTA and CDR2 FQGTGA. CDR3: CASSPQRANTGELFF. Written as DNA, the CDR3 is TGTGCCAGCAGCCCTCAGAGGGCGAACACCGGGGAGCTGTTTTTT.

The chain's CDR3 is CASSPREGFGNEQFF. The CDR3, as DNA: TGTGCCAGCAGCCCCAGGGAGGGGTTCGGCAATGAGCAGTTCTTC. The V and J genes are TRBV3-1 (or the pseudogene TRBV3-2) and TRBJ2-1; 7 nucleotides match TRBD2. The ends lost 4 bases at V and 6 bases at J; junction bases unmatched: 9. The CDR3 has 15 residues. Germline V gives CDR1 LGHDT, CDR2 YNNKEL (reference sequence).

This rearrangement joins TRBV5-1 to TRBJ2-3; D uncertain. The CDR3 extends over 15 amino acids. The V gene lost 0 bases and the J gene lost 2 bases, with 10 bases spanning the gap. The germline V gene has CDR1 SGHRS and CDR2 YFSETQ. In nucleotides, the CDR3 is TGCGCCAGCAGCTTGGAAATTTTCCCCACAGATACGCAGTATTTT. Translating it yields CASSLEIFPTDTQYF.

The chain is built from TRBV9 and TRBJ2-1; maybe TRBD2 (5 bases). The germline V gene encodes CDR1 SGDLS and CDR2 YYNGEE. The CDR3 is made up of 16 amino acids. Trimming took off 0 bases at V and 10 bases at J, with 20 bases between the two ends. The CDR3 region has the DNA TGTGCCAGCAGCGTAGGTCCACTAGACACCATCGGCGAGCAGTTCTTC. It encodes CASSVGPLDTIGEQFF.

The gene calls are TRBV5-6 and TRBJ2-3, with 8 bases matching TRBD2. This CDR3 comprises 13 residues. V was pared by 2 bases and J by 6 bases, with 2 bases of the junction left unmatched. Per the germline V gene, CDR1 is SGHDT and CDR2 is YYEEEE. CDR3: CASSFTSGDTQYF. For the CDR3, the DNA is TGTGCCAGCAGCTTTACTAGCGGCGATACGCAGTATTTT.

The V call is TRBV7-9, the J call TRBJ2-7, with unresolved D. The V end was cut by 1 base, the J end by 2 bases, with 12 bases between. CDR3 length: 15 amino acids. Looked up from germline, CDR1 is SEHNR and CDR2 is FQNEAQ (reference sequence). The CDR3 loop is CASSLGAGKTYEQYF. The CDR3 DNA is TGTGCCAGCAGCTTAGGTGCAGGAAAGACCTACGAGCAGTACTTC.

The sample holds one count of this clone. This chain joins TRBV5-1 and TRBJ2-1; 8 positions match TRBD1. J lost 11 bases, V lost 2 bases, and 9 bases had no gene match. This CDR3 has 14 residues. Per germline, CDR1 SGHRS and CDR2 YFSETQ. CDR3 nucleotides: TGCGCCAGCAGCTTCAGCGACAGGGGTAACAAGCAGTTCTTC. Amino acid sequence: CASSFSDRGNKQFF. Variable domain in full (rest from reference TRBV5-1 and TRBJ2-1): KAGVTQTPRYLIKTRGQQVTLSCSPISGHRSVSWYQQTPGQGLQFLFEYFSETQRNKGNFPGRFSGRQFSNSRSEMNVSTLELGDSALYLCASSFSDRGNKQFFGPGTRLTVL.

V gene TRBV5-1 combines with J gene TRBJ1-5, with 8 bases aligning to TRBD1. J was trimmed by 5 bases and V by 7 bases; bases with no gene match: 5. CDR1 is SGHRS and CDR2 is YFSETQ in the germline V gene. CDR3 length: 13 amino acids. The CDR3 DNA reads as TGCGCCAGCGCCAGGGGGCTTGATCAGCCCCAGCATTTT. As protein: CASARGLDQPQHF.

This chain joins TRBV6-5 and TRBJ1-5; possibly TRBD1 for D (5 bases). The germline gives CDR1 MNHEY, CDR2 SVGAGI. This CDR3 is 12 amino acids long. The V gene lost 6 bases and the J gene lost 4 bases, with 7 bases spanning the gap. CDR3 coding DNA: TGTGCCAGCAGGGGGGAAAATCAGCCCCAGCATTTT. Translation gives CASRGENQPQHF.

This chain joins TRBV7-2 and TRBJ1-3, with D perhaps matching TRBD1 (6 bases). Germline lookup yields CDR1 SGHTA and CDR2 FQGNSA. This CDR3 spans 14 amino acids. The ends were cut back, 3 bases at V and 3 bases at J, with 9 bases in the middle. CDR3 sequence reads: CASSFRRGGNTIYF. In nucleotides, the CDR3 is TGTGCCAGCAGCTTCCGCAGGGGTGGAAACACCATATATTTT.

J is TRBJ2-7 and V is TRBV6-5; TRBD1 agrees at 8 bases. Unmatched junction bases numbered 2, after V lost 5 bases and J lost 2 bases. Germline V gene data show CDR1 as MNHEY and CDR2 as SVGAGI. CDR3 length equals 13 residues. The CDR3 DNA sequence: TGTGCCAGCAGTAAGACAGGGGCCTACGAGCAGTACTTC. This codes for CASSKTGAYEQYF.

J is TRBJ1-2 and V is TRBV4-1, with TRBD1 matching 8 bases. The CDR3 runs 14 residues. V lost 4 bases, J lost 2 bases, and 3 bases stayed unmatched. The V gene's germline CDR1 is MGHRA and CDR2 YSYEKL. CDR3 nucleotide sequence: TGCGCCAGCAGCCCCAGACAGGGGAACTATGGCTACACCTTC. It specifies CASSPRQGNYGYTF.

The table lists this clone with a count of one. The J gene is TRBJ2-1, the V gene TRBV24-1; 12 nucleotides match TRBD2. Germline V lookup: CDR1 KGHDR, CDR2 SFDVKD. The CDR3 has 16 amino acids. V gave up 0 bases and J gave up 9 bases; unmatched junction bases: 5. CDR3 DNA: TGTGCCACCAGTGATTTGCGGGCTAGCGGGAGGGGTGAGCAGTTCTTC. Its translation is CATSDLRASGRGEQFF.

The chain has TRBV29-1 and TRBJ2-7; the match to TRBD2 covers 12 bases. This CDR3 contains 13 residues. Germline lookup yields CDR1 SQVTM and CDR2 ANQGSEA. V gave up 4 bases and J gave up 4 bases; unmatched junction bases: 2. The CDR3 DNA reads as TGCAGCGTTGTTCTAGCGGGGGGGTACGAGCAGTACTTC. Translated: CSVVLAGGYEQYF.

The V call is TRBV2, the J call TRBJ1-6; D gene ambiguous. The CDR3 is 16 residues long. Trimming took off 6 bases at V and 5 bases at J, with 17 bases between the two ends. Germline V gene data show CDR1 as SNHLY and CDR2 as FYNNEI. The CDR3 sequence: CASSLRRIENNSPLHF. For the CDR3, the DNA is TGTGCCAGCAGCCTGCGGAGAATAGAGAATAATTCACCCCTCCACTTT.

With regard to this clone: The same CDR3 can be traced to other DNA sequences in this sample. Written as DNA, the CDR3 is TGTGCCAGCAGTTTGGTGGGTGGGGACACTGAAGCTTTCTTT. It translates to CASSLVGGDTEAFF. V and J are TRBV28 and TRBJ1-1, with D unclear. Trimming pared 3 bases from V and 3 bases from J, leaving 11 bases between. This CDR3 region has 14 residues. The germline gives CDR1 MDHEN, CDR2 SYDVKM.

Only one count was recorded for this clone. The rearrangement links TRBV4-1 to TRBJ2-1; 9 bases align to TRBD1. The CDR3 extends over 15 amino acids. In germline, CDR1 is MGHRA, CDR2 YSYEKL. Trimming took 4 bases from V and 4 from J; bases not matched to a gene: 5. The CDR3 is CASSRDGTGYNEQFF. The CDR3 coding sequence is TGCGCCAGCAGCCGGGACGGGACAGGGTACAATGAGCAGTTCTTC.

This chain links TRBV27 with TRBJ2-7, with 7 bases that match TRBD1. V was clipped by 4 bases and J by 3 bases; unmatched bases: 9. CDR3 length: 15 residues. Looked up from germline, CDR1 is MNHEY and CDR2 is SMNVEV (reference sequence). This CDR3 reads CASSWTTGTDYEQYF. Written as DNA, the CDR3 is TGTGCCAGCAGTTGGACGACAGGGACGGACTACGAGCAGTACTTC.